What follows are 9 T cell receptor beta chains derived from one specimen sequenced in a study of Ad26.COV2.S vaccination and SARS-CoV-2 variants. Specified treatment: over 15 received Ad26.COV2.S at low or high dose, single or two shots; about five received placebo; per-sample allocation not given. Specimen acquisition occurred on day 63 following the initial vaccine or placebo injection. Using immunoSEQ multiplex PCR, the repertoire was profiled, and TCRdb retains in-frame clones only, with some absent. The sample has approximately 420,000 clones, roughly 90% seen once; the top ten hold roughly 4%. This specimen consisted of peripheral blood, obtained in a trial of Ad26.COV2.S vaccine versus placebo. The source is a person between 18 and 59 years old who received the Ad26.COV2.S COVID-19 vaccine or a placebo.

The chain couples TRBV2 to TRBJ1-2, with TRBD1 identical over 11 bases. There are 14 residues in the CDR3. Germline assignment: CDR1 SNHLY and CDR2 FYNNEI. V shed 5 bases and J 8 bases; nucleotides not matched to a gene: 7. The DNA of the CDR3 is TGTGCCAGCAGTTTAGGACAGGGGGCTAGCGGCTACACCTTC. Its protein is CASSLGQGASGYTF.

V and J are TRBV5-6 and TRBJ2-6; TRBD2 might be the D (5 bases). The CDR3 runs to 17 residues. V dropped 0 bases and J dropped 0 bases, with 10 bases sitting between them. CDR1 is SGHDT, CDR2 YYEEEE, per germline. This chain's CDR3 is CASSLGGGLSGANVLTF. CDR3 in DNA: TGTGCCAGCAGCTTGGGCGGCGGACTCTCTGGGGCCAACGTCCTGACTTTC.

The CDR3 region is CASRINRASGYTF. In DNA form, the CDR3 reads TGTGCCAGTAGGATTAACAGGGCGTCTGGCTACACCTTC. The rearrangement links TRBV19 to TRBJ1-2; TRBD1 is a possible D gene (6 bases). The CDR3 is made up of 13 amino acids. Germline V CDR1 and CDR2: LNHDA, SQIVND (reference sequence). V shed 6 bases and J shed 7 bases, with 15 bases lying between them.

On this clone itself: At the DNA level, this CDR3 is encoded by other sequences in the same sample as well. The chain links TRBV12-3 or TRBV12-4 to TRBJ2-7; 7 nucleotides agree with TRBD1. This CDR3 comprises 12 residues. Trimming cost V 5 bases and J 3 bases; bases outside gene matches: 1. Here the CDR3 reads CASSRDSYEQYF. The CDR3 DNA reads TGTGCCAGCAGTCGGGACAGCTACGAGCAGTACTTC.

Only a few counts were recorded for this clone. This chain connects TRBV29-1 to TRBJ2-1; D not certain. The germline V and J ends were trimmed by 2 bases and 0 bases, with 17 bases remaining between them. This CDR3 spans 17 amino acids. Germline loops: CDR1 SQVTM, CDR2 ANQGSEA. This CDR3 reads CSVEFGYSPSSYNEQFF. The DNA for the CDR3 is TGCAGCGTTGAATTTGGGTACTCCCCGAGCTCCTACAATGAGCAGTTCTTC.

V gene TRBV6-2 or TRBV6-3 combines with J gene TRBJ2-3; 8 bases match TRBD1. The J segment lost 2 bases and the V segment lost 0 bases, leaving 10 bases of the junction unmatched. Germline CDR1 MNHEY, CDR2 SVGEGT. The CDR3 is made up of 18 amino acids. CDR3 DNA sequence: TGTGCCAGCAGTTACTCGGACAGGGAGCCAACTTACACAGATACGCAGTATTTT. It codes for CASSYSDREPTYTDTQYF.

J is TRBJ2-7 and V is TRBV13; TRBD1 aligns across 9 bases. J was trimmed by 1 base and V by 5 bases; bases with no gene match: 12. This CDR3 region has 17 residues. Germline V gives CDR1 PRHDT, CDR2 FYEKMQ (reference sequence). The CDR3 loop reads CASSRPTGTGYSYEQYF. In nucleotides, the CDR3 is TGTGCCAGCAGCCGTCCCACGGGGACAGGGTATTCCTACGAGCAGTACTTC.

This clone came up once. The CDR3, as DNA: TGCGCCAGCAGCTTGGGGTTGACGGGGGTCACAGATACGCAGTATTTT. Protein: CASSLGLTGVTDTQYF. V usage is TRBV5-1 and J usage is TRBJ2-3; TRBD2 is a possible D gene (6 bases). This CDR3 has 16 residues. V lost 0 bases, J lost 2 bases, and 13 bases lay in between. Germline V gene data show CDR1 as SGHRS and CDR2 as YFSETQ.

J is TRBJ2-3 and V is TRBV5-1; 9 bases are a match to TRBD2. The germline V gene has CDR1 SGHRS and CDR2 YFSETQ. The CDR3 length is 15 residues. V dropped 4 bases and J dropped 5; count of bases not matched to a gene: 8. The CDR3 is CASSLTAGGRDTQYF. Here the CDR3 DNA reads TGCGCCAGCAGCCTAACAGCGGGGGGTCGAGATACGCAGTATTTT.